Sequencing of this T cell receptor (beta chain) was carried out in a study of T cell repertoires in cytomegalovirus infection. The CDR3 is 14 residues long. The germline V gene encodes CDR1 MNHNS and CDR2 SASEGT. V lost 5 bases to trimming and J lost 8 bases, with 18 bases between them. TCRdb used MiXCR to reprocess the reads, holding one entry per CDR3 protein. The profile shows hundreds of thousands of distinct CDR3 sequences, around 30% of them singletons. In regard to this clonotype: Its antigen is currently unknown.

The sequence was collected from a human donor in good health (CMV status not recorded). Some clones in this sample may be carry-over from other donors' samples. This chain joins TRBV6-1 and TRBJ1-1; perhaps TRBD1 as D (6 bases). The starting material was cultured PBMCs, obtained from culture after CMV antigen stimulation. In nucleotides, the CDR3 is TGTGCCAGCAGTTTCGACAGGCGGTTACTCGAAGCTTTCTTT. This sequence encodes CASSFDRRLLEAFF.